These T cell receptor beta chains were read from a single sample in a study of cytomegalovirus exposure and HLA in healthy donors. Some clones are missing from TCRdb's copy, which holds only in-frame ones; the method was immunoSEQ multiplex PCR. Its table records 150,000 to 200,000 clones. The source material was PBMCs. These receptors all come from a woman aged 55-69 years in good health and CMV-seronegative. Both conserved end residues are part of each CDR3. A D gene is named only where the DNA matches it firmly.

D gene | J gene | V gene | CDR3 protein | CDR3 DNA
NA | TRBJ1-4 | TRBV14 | CASSQEGGGDRFATNEKLFF | TGTGCCAGCAGCCAAGAAGGGGGAGGGGACCGTTTTGCAACTAATGAAAAACTGTTTTTT
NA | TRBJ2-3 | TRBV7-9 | CASSLNRLAGGRDTQYF | TGTGCCAGCAGCCTCAATCGACTAGCTGGGGGCAGGGATACGCAGTATTTT
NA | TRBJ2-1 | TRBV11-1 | CASSLIPGRNEQFF | TGTGCCAGCAGCTTAATACCAGGGAGGAATGAGCAGTTCTTC
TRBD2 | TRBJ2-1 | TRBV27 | CASSPGLARSSYNEQFF | TGTGCCAGCAGTCCCGGACTAGCGAGGAGCTCCTACAATGAGCAGTTCTTC
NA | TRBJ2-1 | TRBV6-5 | CASIPRGRGSNEQFF | TGTGCCAGCATCCCTCGTGGCAGGGGCTCTAATGAGCAGTTCTTC
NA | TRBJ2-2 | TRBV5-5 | CASDGGGLLGELFF | TGTGCCAGCGATGGAGGCGGGCTTCTCGGGGAGCTGTTTTTT
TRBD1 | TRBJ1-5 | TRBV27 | CASSSIQGGQPQHF | TGTGCCAGCAGTTCCATACAGGGGGGGCAGCCCCAGCATTTT
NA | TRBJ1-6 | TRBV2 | CASSEDSSYNSPLHF | TGTGCCAGCAGTGAGGACAGCTCCTATAATTCACCCCTCCACTTT
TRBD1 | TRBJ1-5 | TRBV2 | CASSTGTGLSRGGNQPQHF | TGTGCCAGCAGCACCGGGACAGGCCTCTCGAGGGGAGGCAATCAGCCCCAGCATTTT
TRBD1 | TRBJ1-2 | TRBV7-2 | CASSFSAGGYGYTF | TGTGCCAGCAGCTTCTCGGCAGGGGGCTATGGCTACACCTTC
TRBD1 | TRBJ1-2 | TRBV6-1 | CASSSSGGLNYGYTF | TGTGCCAGCAGCTCCTCAGGGGGCCTGAACTATGGCTACACCTTC
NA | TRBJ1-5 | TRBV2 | CASSEEGGPQHF | TGTGCCAGCAGTGAAGAGGGAGGGCCCCAGCATTTT
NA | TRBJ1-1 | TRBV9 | CASSVAGNTEAFF | TGTGCCAGCAGCGTAGCGGGGAACACTGAAGCTTTCTTT
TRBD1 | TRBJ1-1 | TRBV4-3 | CASSQVGQGVRAFF | TGCGCCAGCAGCCAGGTGGGACAGGGGGTAAGAGCTTTCTTT